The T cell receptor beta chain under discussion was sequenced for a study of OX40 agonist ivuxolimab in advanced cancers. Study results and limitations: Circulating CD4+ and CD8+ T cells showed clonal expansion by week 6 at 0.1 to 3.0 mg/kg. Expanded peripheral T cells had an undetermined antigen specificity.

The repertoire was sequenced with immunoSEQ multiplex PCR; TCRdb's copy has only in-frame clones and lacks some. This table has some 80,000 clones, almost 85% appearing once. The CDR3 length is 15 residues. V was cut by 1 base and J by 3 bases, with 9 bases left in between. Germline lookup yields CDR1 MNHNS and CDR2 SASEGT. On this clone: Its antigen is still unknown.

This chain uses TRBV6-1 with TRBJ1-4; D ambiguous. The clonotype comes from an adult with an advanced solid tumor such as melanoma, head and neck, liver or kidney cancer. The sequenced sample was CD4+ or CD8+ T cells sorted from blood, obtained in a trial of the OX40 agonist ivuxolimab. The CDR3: CASSEVRRANEKLFF. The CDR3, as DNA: TGTGCCAGCAGTGAAGTACGGAGGGCTAATGAAAAACTGTTTTTT.